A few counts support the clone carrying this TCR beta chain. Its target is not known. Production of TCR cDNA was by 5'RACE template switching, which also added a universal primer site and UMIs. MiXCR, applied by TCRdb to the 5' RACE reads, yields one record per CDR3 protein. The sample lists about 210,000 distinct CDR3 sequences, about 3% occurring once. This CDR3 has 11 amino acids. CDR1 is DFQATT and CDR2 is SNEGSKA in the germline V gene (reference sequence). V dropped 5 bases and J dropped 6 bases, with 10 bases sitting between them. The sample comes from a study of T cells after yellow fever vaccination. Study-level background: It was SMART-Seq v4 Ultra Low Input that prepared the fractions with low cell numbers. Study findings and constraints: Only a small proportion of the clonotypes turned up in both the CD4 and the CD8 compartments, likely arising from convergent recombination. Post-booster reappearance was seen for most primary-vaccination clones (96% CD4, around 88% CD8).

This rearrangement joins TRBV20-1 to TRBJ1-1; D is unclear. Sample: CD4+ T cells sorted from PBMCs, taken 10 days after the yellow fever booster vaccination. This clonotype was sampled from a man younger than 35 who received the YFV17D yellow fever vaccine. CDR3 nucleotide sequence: TGCAGTGCTCCGGCACCCGCTGAAGCTTTCTTT. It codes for CSAPAPAEAFF.